The 29 T cell receptor beta chains presented below share a single source sample, sequenced in a study of T cells in Graves' hyperthyroidism and ophthalmopathy. Amplification of TCR beta CDR3 regions used RNA as the template. First-round RT-PCR with HTBI primers amplified the TCR CDR3 region. TCRdb used MiXCR to reprocess the multiplex PCR reads, holding one entry per CDR3 protein. The table lists under 700,000 distinct CDR3 sequences, roughly 17% of them singletons. Sequencing was performed on blood. The origin of the receptors is a woman aged 18-29 years with Graves' hyperthyroidism.

This clonotype was recorded at least ten times. V and J are TRBV10-1 and TRBJ2-6; D may be TRBD1 (5 bases). The V and J ends lost 0 bases and 0 bases respectively, with 15 bases between them. This CDR3 comprises 19 residues. CDR1 is WNHNN and CDR2 is SYGVQD in the germline V gene (reference sequence). The DNA of the CDR3 is TGCGCCAGCAGTGAGTCGCTATCGGACATCCGCTCTGGGGCCAACGTCCTGACTTTC. This codes for CASSESLSDIRSGANVLTF.

The table lists this clonotype with many counts. The chain employs TRBV6-1 and TRBJ2-4; a possible D gene is TRBD1 (6 bases). Germline CDR1 reads MNHNS; CDR2 reads SASEGT. CDR3 length: 17 amino acids. Trimming removed 6 bases from V and 2 bases from J, with 20 bases in between. CDR3 loop: CASRPGTGTSTKNIQYF. In DNA form, the CDR3 reads TGTGCCAGCAGGCCTGGCACGGGGACAAGTACCAAAAACATTCAGTACTTC.

Note on this clonotype: Possible read error: a much larger clone is one base away. The rearrangement links TRBV12-3 or TRBV12-4 to TRBJ2-7, with TRBD1 matching over 11 bases. After removal of 3 bases from V and 3 bases from J, the junction contained 4 bases not matched to a gene. This CDR3 spans 15 amino acids. The CDR3 is CASSLRTGGLYEQYF. CDR3 DNA: TGTGCCAGCAGTTTGCGGACAGGGGGCCTCTACGAGCAGTACTTC.

This clonotype has a count of ten or more. The chain employs TRBV6-2 or TRBV6-3 and TRBJ2-1; D is tentatively TRBD1 or TRBD2 (5 bases each). CDR1 and CDR2 (germline): MNHEY, SVGEGT. Trimming pared 7 bases from V and 8 bases from J, leaving 24 bases between. This CDR3 is built from 16 residues. The CDR3 sequence: CASTYSQGPNTDEQFF. The CDR3 DNA reads as TGTGCCAGCACCTACAGTCAGGGACCCAACACGGATGAGCAGTTCTTC.

The sample holds many counts of this clonotype. This chain joins TRBV12-3 or TRBV12-4 and TRBJ1-3; 9 positions agree with TRBD1. The CDR3 has 16 residues. Trimming removed 8 bases from V and 1 base from J; junction bases left unmatched: 9. In DNA form, the CDR3 reads TGTGCCAGCTCGTCCTCCGGGACAGGGTCTGGAAACACCATATATTTT. It specifies CASSSSGTGSGNTIYF.

This clonotype was seen at least ten times. This chain links TRBV12-3 or TRBV12-4 with TRBJ1-1, with D perhaps TRBD1 (5 bases). Between the trimmed V and J ends, which lost 3 bases and 6 bases, there was a span of 17 bases. The CDR3 covers 15 residues. The CDR3 DNA is TGTGCCAGCAGTTTTGGGGGTAGGGGACGCCCTGAAGCTTTCTTT. Amino acid sequence: CASSFGGRGRPEAFF.

The J gene is TRBJ2-7, the V gene TRBV5-5, with 9 bases fitting TRBD2. Trimming took 3 bases from V and 5 from J; bases not matched to a gene: 15. This CDR3 spans 17 amino acids. CDR1 is SGHKS and CDR2 is YYEKEE in the germline V gene (reference sequence). The CDR3 DNA sequence: TGTGCCAGCAGCTCGATCTACCGCGGGCGGGAGGGGAACGAGCAGTACTTC. Translated: CASSSIYRGREGNEQYF.

This clonotype occurred a few times. The V and J genes are TRBV9 and TRBJ2-7; 15 bases are shared with TRBD2. The CDR3 is 15 residues long. J lost 9 bases, V lost 4 bases, and 8 bases had no gene match. Germline V gene lookup returns CDR1 SGDLS and CDR2 YYNGEE. The CDR3 DNA reads as TGTGCCAGCAGCCCGGGACTAGCGGGGGGTCTGGGGCAGTACTTC. This translates into CASSPGLAGGLGQYF.

The sample holds a few counts of this clonotype. This chain joins TRBV2 and TRBJ2-5; D is unresolved. The length of the CDR3 is 14 residues. V lost 0 bases, J lost 7 bases, and 12 bases lay in between. Germline CDR1 is SNHLY and CDR2 is FYNNEI. CDR3 bases: TGTGCCAGCAGTGAAGCGCTAGGAAGGGTGACCCAGTACTTC. Translation gives CASSEALGRVTQYF.

A few counts support this clonotype. Since a much larger clone is just one base distant, this may be a read error. The chain uses TRBV7-2 and TRBJ2-7, with 10 bases lining up with TRBD1. The germline V gene encodes CDR1 SGHTA and CDR2 FQGNSA. J was trimmed by 2 bases and V by 5 bases; bases with no gene match: 3. The CDR3 extends over 14 amino acids. In DNA, the CDR3 is TGTGCCAGCAGCGTGGGACAGGGGACCTACGAGCAGTACTTC. As protein: CASSVGQGTYEQYF.

This clonotype was seen only a few times. The chain links TRBV29-1 to TRBJ1-2; D not certain. Trimming stripped 8 bases from V and 4 bases from J, with 17 bases between. Germline loops: CDR1 SQVTM, CDR2 ANQGSEA. CDR3 length: 13 amino acids. Written as DNA, the CDR3 is TGCAGCTCAGAAAGAGGGTCGGCCTATGGCTACACCTTC. Amino acid sequence: CSSERGSAYGYTF. Full variable domain (rest looked up from reference TRBV29-1 and TRBJ1-2): SAVISQKPSRDICQRGTSLTIQCQVDSQVTMMFWYRQQPGQSLTLIATANQGSEATYESGFVIDKFPISRPNLTFSTLTVSNMSPEDSSIYLCSSERGSAYGYTFGSGTRLTVV.

This clonotype was detected many times. The chain uses TRBV28 and TRBJ2-7; 10 nucleotides line up with TRBD1. This CDR3 is built from 15 residues. Germline V lookup: CDR1 MDHEN, CDR2 SYDVKM. V shed 5 bases and J 3 bases; nucleotides not matched to a gene: 7. CDR3: CASSPPGQGDYEQYF. The DNA for the CDR3 is TGTGCCAGCAGTCCCCCCGGACAGGGGGACTACGAGCAGTACTTC. The full variable domain, with the rest looked up from reference TRBV28 and TRBJ2-7, is DVKVTQSSRYLVKRTGEKVFLECVQDMDHENMFWYRQDPGLGLRLIYFSYDVKMKEKGDIPEGYSVSREKKERFSLILESASTNQTSMYLCASSPPGQGDYEQYFGPGTRLTVT.

This sequence joins TRBV6-2 or TRBV6-3 and TRBJ1-4; unclear D gene. The germline V and J ends were trimmed by 5 bases and 7 bases, with 17 bases remaining between them. CDR1 and CDR2 from the germline V gene are MNHEY and SVGEGT. The CDR3 extends over 15 amino acids. The CDR3 sequence is CASSPRTADFEKLFF. DNA for the CDR3: TGTGCCAGCAGTCCCCGGACGGCCGATTTTGAAAAACTGTTTTTT.

A note on this clonotype: A much larger clone lies a single base off, so this may be a read error. DNA of the CDR3: TGTGCCAGCAGACTCGGGGGGGACTACAATGAGCAGTTCTTC. This gives the protein CASRLGGDYNEQFF. The chain links TRBV12-3 or TRBV12-4 to TRBJ2-1; the match to TRBD2 covers 8 bases. This CDR3 is built from 14 residues. V lost 6 bases and J lost 3; bases outside the gene matches: 4.

This clonotype was seen more than once but under ten times. The rearrangement uses TRBV7-9 and TRBJ1-5; D ambiguous. Looked up from germline, CDR1 is SEHNR and CDR2 is FQNEAQ (reference sequence). V was pared by 2 bases and J by 11 bases, with 10 bases between. This CDR3 region has 12 residues. The CDR3 protein is CASSLMSTAQHF. The CDR3 DNA reads TGTGCCAGCAGCTTAATGTCCACAGCCCAGCATTTT.

This clonotype showed up just a few times. The chain carries TRBV3-1 and TRBJ1-1; perhaps TRBD1 as D (6 bases). With 3 bases removed from V and 4 bases from J, the gap between germline ends came to 21 bases. This CDR3 is built from 17 residues. Germline V CDR1 and CDR2: LGHDT, YNNKEL (reference sequence). This CDR3 is CASSQFSGGVRTTEAFF. As DNA, the CDR3 is TGTGCCAGCAGCCAGTTCTCCGGGGGCGTAAGGACCACTGAAGCTTTCTTT.

This clonotype was observed a handful of times. This rearrangement joins TRBV3-1 to TRBJ2-2, with TRBD1 identical over 7 bases. Trimming cost V 1 base and J 0 bases; bases outside gene matches: 5. Per the germline V gene, CDR1 is LGHDT and CDR2 is YNNKEL (reference sequence). CDR3 length equals 17 residues. The CDR3 is CASSQAGRGTNTGELFF. Written as DNA, the CDR3 is TGTGCCAGCAGCCAAGCCGGCAGGGGGACGAACACCGGGGAGCTGTTTTTT.

Remarks on this clonotype: The junction differs from germline at one of its ends, possibly a read error. The V gene is TRBV6-1, the J gene TRBJ1-1; D may be TRBD1 (6 bases). The CDR3 extends over 13 amino acids. The V gene's germline CDR1 is MNHNS and CDR2 SASEGT. CDR3 protein: CANSENRQEQAFF. In nucleotides, the CDR3 is TGTGCCAACAGTGAAAATCGACAGGAACAAGCTTTCTTT.

Worth noting for this clonotype: An end of the junction does not agree with germline; a read error may underlie this. V and J are TRBV6-1 and TRBJ2-7, with D possibly TRBD1 on 6 matching bases. Germline loops: CDR1 MNHNS, CDR2 SASEGT. The CDR3 length is 15 residues. The CDR3: CANSEFAGVAYEQYF. CDR3 nucleotides: TGTGCCAACAGTGAATTCGCAGGGGTTGCCTACGAGCAGTACTTC.

The chain recombines TRBV6-2 or TRBV6-3 with TRBJ1-4; D is undetermined. CDR1 is MNHEY, CDR2 SVGEGT, per germline. Trimming left V 2 bases short and J 10 bases short, with 14 bases between. The CDR3 length is 14 residues. As DNA, the CDR3 is TGTGCCAGCAGTTACCAGCCCGGTCTGCCAAAACTGTTTTTT. Translation: CASSYQPGLPKLFF.

Many counts were recorded for this clonotype. The chain has TRBV18 and TRBJ1-1; D ambiguous. Trimming stripped 2 bases from V and 10 bases from J, with 14 bases between. Looked up from germline, CDR1 is KGHSH and CDR2 is LQKENI. This CDR3 comprises 13 residues. The CDR3 DNA sequence: TGTGCCAGCTCACCAGGTAGCTTTACGGGAGCTTTCTTT. The encoded protein is CASSPGSFTGAFF.

The sample holds many counts of this clonotype. V and J are TRBV20-1 and TRBJ2-7, with D tentatively TRBD2 (5 bases). The CDR3 is 13 amino acids. Per germline, CDR1 DFQATT and CDR2 SNEGSKA (reference sequence). Deletions cut 4 bases from V and 2 bases from J, with 12 bases between. The CDR3 DNA is TGCAGTGCTATGTGGGAGAGCACCTACGAGCAGTACTTC. It yields the protein CSAMWESTYEQYF.

The J gene is TRBJ2-7, the V gene TRBV20-1; no definite D call. This CDR3 is built from 12 residues. Trimming removed 2 bases at V and 3 bases at J, with 8 bases between. Per the germline V gene, CDR1 is DFQATT and CDR2 is SNEGSKA (reference sequence). The CDR3 sequence: CSARQGGYEQYF. CDR3 nucleotides: TGCAGTGCTAGACAAGGCGGCTACGAGCAGTACTTC.

To note about this clonotype: Sequence at one end of the junction differs from germline and may be a read error. The rearrangement joins TRBV20-1 to TRBJ2-1, with D perhaps matching TRBD2 (6 bases). The CDR3 extends over 11 amino acids. CDR1 and CDR2 from the germline V gene are DFQATT and SNEGSKA (reference sequence). The CDR3 bases are TGCAGTGCTGGAGAGCGGGTTGAGCAGTTCTTC. It encodes CSAGERVEQFF.

This clonotype came up a few times. The chain employs TRBV12-3 or TRBV12-4 and TRBJ2-3; D uncertain. Trimming took off 4 bases at V and 10 bases at J, with 12 bases between the two ends. This CDR3 has 12 residues. In DNA form, the CDR3 reads TGTGCCAGCAGTTCCCTTAGGGTGCCGCAGTATTTT. The encoded protein is CASSSLRVPQYF.

This clonotype was seen repeatedly, ten times or more. The chain combines TRBV7-8 with TRBJ2-1, with TRBD1 matching 9 bases. J was trimmed by 6 bases and V by 5 bases; bases with no gene match: 8. Looked up from germline, CDR1 is SGHVS and CDR2 is FQNEAQ. The CDR3 has 15 amino acids. This CDR3 is CASSPRDRVPNEQFF. The CDR3 nucleotides are TGTGCCAGCAGCCCGCGGGACAGGGTCCCCAATGAGCAGTTCTTC.

The chain employs TRBV2 and TRBJ1-1, with 8 nucleotides matching TRBD1. Germline V lookup: CDR1 SNHLY, CDR2 FYNNEI. Trimming cost V 8 bases and J 11 bases; bases outside gene matches: 16. The CDR3 is made up of 14 amino acids. This chain's CDR3 is CASSPLSGQASAFF. CDR3 DNA sequence: TGTGCCAGCTCACCTTTATCGGGACAGGCGAGCGCTTTCTTT.

The CDR3 sequence is CASSSRDHNYGYTF. CDR3 nucleotides: TGTGCCAGCAGTTCCCGGGACCATAACTATGGCTACACCTTC. The V and J genes are TRBV27 and TRBJ1-2, with D possibly TRBD1 on 5 matching bases. CDR3 size: 14 residues. Germline V gene data show CDR1 as MNHEY and CDR2 as SMNVEV (reference sequence). The V end lost 4 bases, the J end lost 1 base, and 10 bases lay between the germline ends.

This clonotype has a count of ten or more. This sequence joins TRBV28 and TRBJ2-1; D may match TRBD1 or TRBD2 (5 bases each). Per germline, CDR1 MDHEN and CDR2 SYDVKM. The CDR3 is 15 residues long. Trimming removed 6 bases at V and 5 bases at J, with 17 bases between. For the CDR3, the DNA is TGTGCCAGCAGCACGGGACCCCCACAAGACAATGAGCAGTTCTTC. It yields the protein CASSTGPPQDNEQFF.